Each of the 28 T cell receptor beta chains below was sequenced from the same sample in a study of blood T cell repertoires in COVID-19. Data came from immunoSEQ multiplex PCR; TCRdb stores just in-frame clones and leaves some out. The sample lists about 52,000 clones, more than 75% seen once, with about 22% in the top ten. The source material was peripheral blood. All receptors derive from a woman older than 75 with acute or convalescent COVID-19.

The chain uses TRBV14 and TRBJ2-5, with TRBD2 identical over 11 bases. The junction had 18 bases not matched to a gene; V was cut back by 0 bases and J by 9 bases. The CDR3 is 19 amino acids. Germline V lookup: CDR1 SGHDN, CDR2 FVKESK. CDR3 amino acids: CASSQETPGMTSGVLAQYF. The DNA of the CDR3 is TGTGCCAGCAGCCAAGAGACCCCGGGGATGACTAGCGGGGTATTGGCCCAGTACTTC.

The chain joins TRBV30 to TRBJ1-1; TRBD1 agrees at 7 bases. With 2 bases clipped from V and 5 bases from J, the junction kept 5 bases outside the gene matches. The CDR3 has 13 residues. CDR1 and CDR2 (germline): GTSNPN, SVGIG (reference sequence). The chain's CDR3 is CAWSPTGETEAFF. The CDR3, as DNA: TGTGCCTGGAGTCCCACAGGGGAGACTGAAGCTTTCTTT.

The chain joins TRBV29-1 to TRBJ2-1; a possible D gene is TRBD2 (5 bases). Germline values: CDR1 SQVTM, CDR2 ANQGSEA. V lost 5 bases to trimming and J lost 9 bases, with 14 bases between them. CDR3 length equals 12 residues. As DNA, the CDR3 is TGCAGCGTTCACCGGGAATGGGGTGAGCAGTTCTTC. Amino acid sequence: CSVHREWGEQFF.

This clone has a handful of counts. This sequence joins TRBV10-3 and TRBJ1-1; 7 nucleotides agree with TRBD1. CDR1 and CDR2 from the germline V gene are ENHRY and SYGVKD. Losses at the gene ends were 6 bases for V and 3 bases for J; bases not matched to a gene: 4. This CDR3 comprises 13 residues. The chain's CDR3 is CAIRGQPYTEAFF. CDR3 nucleotides: TGTGCCATCAGGGGACAGCCTTACACTGAAGCTTTCTTT.

In its sample, this clone was seen a few times. The chain joins TRBV5-8 to TRBJ2-1, with 10 bases fitting TRBD1. The junction had 11 bases not matched to a gene; V was cut back by 1 base and J by 7 bases. There are 17 residues in the CDR3. Germline loops: CDR1 SGHTS, CDR2 YDEGEE. DNA for the CDR3: TGTGCCAGCAGCTTGCGAGGAGGGACAGGGGTACCGAATGAGCAGTTCTTC. As protein: CASSLRGGTGVPNEQFF.

The chain joins TRBV7-9 to TRBJ2-5; D remains ambiguous. V shed 3 bases and J shed 4 bases, with 9 bases lying between them. Germline CDR1 and CDR2: SEHNR and FQNEAQ (reference sequence). The CDR3 loop spans 13 amino acids. The DNA for the CDR3 is TGTGCCAGCAGCTTTTTTGCGCCAGAGACCCAGTACTTC. Protein: CASSFFAPETQYF. Full variable domain (outside the CDR3, taken from reference TRBV7-9 and TRBJ2-5): DTGVSQNPRHKITKRGQNVTFRCDPISEHNRLYWYRQTLGQGPEFLTYFQNEAQLEKSRLLSDRFSAERPKGSFSTLEIQRTEQGDSAMYLCASSFFAPETQYFGPGTRLLVL.

This sequence joins TRBV25-1 and TRBJ1-2, with D maybe TRBD1 (5 bases). The V end was cut by 2 bases, the J end by 2 bases, with 9 bases between. CDR3 length equals 14 residues. Germline assignment: CDR1 MGHDK and CDR2 SYGVNS. The CDR3 DNA reads as TGTGCCAGCAGTGAAAATTGGGGCAACTATGGCTACACCTTC. This translates into CASSENWGNYGYTF.

The chain combines TRBV10-3 with TRBJ2-7; 9 nucleotides line up with TRBD2. CDR3 length equals 14 residues. Germline CDR1 ENHRY, CDR2 SYGVKD. V dropped 6 bases and J dropped 2; count of bases not matched to a gene: 5. CDR3 residues: CAIREAGGPYEQYF. The DNA for the CDR3 is TGTGCCATCAGAGAAGCGGGGGGCCCCTACGAGCAGTACTTC.

The rearrangement uses TRBV11-3 and TRBJ2-1; 8 nucleotides match TRBD2. The CDR3 covers 15 residues. Germline assignment: CDR1 SGHNT and CDR2 YENEEA. V lost 1 base, J lost 7 bases, and 6 bases stayed unmatched. The CDR3 DNA reads as TGTGCCAGCAGCTTAGTTGCGGGGGGAGGTAATGAGCAGTTCTTC. Protein sequence: CASSLVAGGGNEQFF.

J is TRBJ2-3 and V is TRBV10-3; 9 positions agree with TRBD2. CDR1 and CDR2 (germline): ENHRY, SYGVKD. This CDR3 is 13 amino acids long. Trimming cost V 7 bases and J 4 bases; bases outside gene matches: 3. The CDR3 loop is CAINSGGSDTQYF. The CDR3 region has the DNA TGTGCCATCAATAGCGGGGGATCAGATACGCAGTATTTT.

The V and J genes are TRBV5-1 and TRBJ2-2, with 10 bases matching TRBD1. Germline lookup yields CDR1 SGHRS and CDR2 YFSETQ. CDR3 length equals 23 residues. V was clipped by 4 bases and J by 6 bases; unmatched bases: 30. In DNA form, the CDR3 reads TGCGCCAGCAGCCCAGGTTCGAGGCGACAGGGGGCGCCTCGAAAGTGGGACCCCGGGGAGCTGTTTTTT. Amino acids: CASSPGSRRQGAPRKWDPGELFF. The entire variable domain, with the rest obtained from reference TRBV5-1 and TRBJ2-2, is as follows: KAGVTQTPRYLIKTRGQQVTLSCSPISGHRSVSWYQQTPGQGLQFLFEYFSETQRNKGNFPGRFSGRQFSNSRSEMNVSTLELGDSALYLCASSPGSRRQGAPRKWDPGELFFGEGSRLTVL.

The rearrangement joins TRBV18 to TRBJ2-2; 12 bases line up with TRBD2. The germline V gene has CDR1 KGHSH and CDR2 LQKENI. The CDR3 spans 18 residues. Losses at the gene ends were 1 base for V and 4 bases for J; bases not matched to a gene: 7. For the CDR3, the DNA is TGTGCCAGCTCACCACGAACGACTAGCGGGAGCCCCACCGGGGAGCTGTTTTTT. This codes for CASSPRTTSGSPTGELFF.

This chain connects TRBV5-1 to TRBJ2-7; D is undetermined. CDR1 is SGHRS, CDR2 YFSETQ, per germline. Trimming left V 5 bases short and J 5 bases short, with 17 bases between. The CDR3 extends over 14 amino acids. CDR3 residues: CASRWATWNDEQYF. The CDR3 coding sequence is TGCGCCAGCAGGTGGGCCACATGGAACGACGAGCAGTACTTC.

This clone was observed once. V is TRBV19 and J is TRBJ1-3; D is undetermined. Germline-derived CDR1 and CDR2 are LNHDA and SQIVND (reference sequence). The V and J ends lost 7 bases and 4 bases respectively, with 14 bases between them. The CDR3 loop spans 14 amino acids. The CDR3 bases are TGTGCCAGTAAGAACTTTAATATAGGAAACACCATATATTTT. Its protein product is CASKNFNIGNTIYF.

This chain connects TRBV18 to TRBJ2-5; possible D gene TRBD2, 5 bases. V lost 3 bases to trimming and J lost 0 bases, with 11 bases between them. The CDR3 consists of 15 residues. The germline CDR1 and CDR2 sequences are KGHSH and LQKENI. The CDR3 nucleotides are TGTGCCAGCTCACCCCGGTGGGGAGACCAAGAGACCCAGTACTTC. Translation: CASSPRWGDQETQYF.

This chain uses TRBV2 with TRBJ1-1; D is perhaps TRBD1 (5 bases). Germline V gene data show CDR1 as SNHLY and CDR2 as FYNNEI. The CDR3 length is 12 residues. The V gene lost 1 base and the J gene lost 10 bases, with 10 bases spanning the gap. The DNA for the CDR3 is TGTGCCAGCAGTGAAGTGGGGGGACGAGCTTTCTTT. It specifies CASSEVGGRAFF.

This clone is a singleton in its sample. This chain links TRBV4-2 with TRBJ2-5; 11 bases align to TRBD2. The germline V gene encodes CDR1 LGHNA and CDR2 YNFKEQ. The CDR3 consists of 16 residues. J was trimmed by 4 bases and V by 1 base; bases with no gene match: 5. The CDR3 spells CASSQVSSGGAETQYF. CDR3 bases: TGTGCCAGCAGCCAAGTCAGTAGCGGGGGGGCAGAGACCCAGTACTTC.

The chain uses TRBV5-6 and TRBJ2-7; 10 nucleotides match TRBD1. CDR3 length equals 14 residues. The trim removed 4 bases at V and 3 bases at J, leaving 4 bases unmatched. Germline assignment: CDR1 SGHDT and CDR2 YYEEEE. The CDR3, as DNA: TGTGCCAGCAGCGGGACAGGGGATAACTACGAGCAGTACGTC. It translates to CASSGTGDNYEQYV.

V usage is TRBV3-1 (or the pseudogene TRBV3-2) and J usage is TRBJ1-5; maybe TRBD1 (6 bases). CDR1 is LGHDT and CDR2 is YNNKEL in the germline V gene (reference sequence). This CDR3 has 15 amino acids. The V gene lost 6 bases and the J gene lost 6 bases, with 18 bases spanning the gap. Here the CDR3 reads CASRPDRTFGQPQHF. CDR3 nucleotide sequence: TGTGCCAGCAGACCTGACAGGACCTTTGGTCAGCCCCAGCATTTT.

This clone came up once. This chain links TRBV5-6 with TRBJ2-1; D is possibly TRBD2 (7 bases). Per the germline V gene, CDR1 is SGHDT and CDR2 is YYEEEE. Trimming left V 4 bases short and J 14 bases short, with 19 bases between. CDR3 length equals 13 residues. CDR3 in amino acids: CASSPRDRGAEFF. For the CDR3, the DNA is TGTGCCAGCAGCCCCCGGGACCGGGGGGCGGAGTTCTTC.

CDR3 in amino acids: CASRFYSNQPQHF. In nucleotides, the CDR3 is TGTGCCAGCAGATTCTATAGCAATCAGCCCCAGCATTTT. The chain uses TRBV2 and TRBJ1-5; D remains unclear. The CDR3 consists of 13 residues. From germline, CDR1 is SNHLY and CDR2 FYNNEI. Deletions cut 6 bases from V and 0 bases from J, with 6 bases between.

The chain uses TRBV19 and TRBJ1-1, with 9 bases identical to TRBD1. The CDR3 is 15 amino acids. Germline CDR1 is LNHDA and CDR2 is SQIVND (reference sequence). V dropped 7 bases and J dropped 5; count of bases not matched to a gene: 11. The CDR3 reads CASIDPGQGVTEAFF. The DNA for the CDR3 is TGTGCCAGTATAGATCCGGGACAGGGTGTAACTGAAGCTTTCTTT. The full variable domain, rest sourced from reference TRBV19 and TRBJ1-1, is DGGITQSPKYLFRKEGQNVTLSCEQNLNHDAMYWYRQDPGQGLRLIYYSQIVNDFQKGDIAEGYSVSREKKESFPLTVTSAQKNPTAFYLCASIDPGQGVTEAFFGQGTRLTVV.

The genes are TRBV9 and TRBJ1-6, with a possible D match to TRBD1 (5 bases). CDR3 length: 15 amino acids. The V gene lost 0 bases and the J gene lost 10 bases, with 14 bases spanning the gap. Germline CDR1 reads SGDLS; CDR2 reads YYNGEE. CDR3 sequence reads: CASSVGQGKRSPLHF. CDR3 DNA: TGTGCCAGCAGCGTAGGGCAGGGAAAGAGATCACCCCTCCACTTT.

The V call is TRBV5-1, the J call TRBJ2-2; tentatively, D is TRBD2 (5 bases). This CDR3 has 16 amino acids. Deletions cut 3 bases from V and 0 bases from J, with 12 bases between. Per the germline V gene, CDR1 is SGHRS and CDR2 is YFSETQ. The CDR3 DNA sequence: TGCGCCAGCAGCTATGCGGGTGGAGCGAACACCGGGGAGCTGTTTTTT. Protein: CASSYAGGANTGELFF.

This clone was counted a single time. This chain joins TRBV20-1 and TRBJ1-1; no firm D call. The CDR3 is 11 amino acids. V shed 0 bases and J shed 7 bases, with 6 bases lying between them. In germline, CDR1 is DFQATT, CDR2 SNEGSKA (reference sequence). CDR3 bases: TGCAGTGCTAGAGACTTGTATGAAGCTTTCTTT. It specifies CSARDLYEAFF.

The genes are TRBV19 and TRBJ1-1; TRBD1 is a possible D gene (5 bases). This CDR3 spans 13 amino acids. V was clipped by 4 bases and J by 6 bases, with 12 bases between them. Looked up from germline, CDR1 is LNHDA and CDR2 is SQIVND (reference sequence). The CDR3: CASSTRVGAEAFF. The CDR3, as DNA: TGTGCCAGTAGTACCAGGGTTGGGGCTGAAGCTTTCTTT.

The V and J genes are TRBV5-4 and TRBJ1-5; 7 bases fit TRBD1. Trimming cost V 2 bases and J 3 bases; bases outside gene matches: 8. This CDR3 is built from 16 residues. Germline lookup yields CDR1 SGHNT and CDR2 YYREEE (reference sequence). The chain's CDR3 is CASSFRGGGYNQPQHF. The DNA for the CDR3 is TGTGCCAGCAGCTTTCGAGGGGGCGGTTACAATCAGCCCCAGCATTTT.

The chain joins TRBV29-1 to TRBJ1-1; 9 positions match TRBD1. This CDR3 is 16 amino acids long. Germline V gene lookup returns CDR1 SQVTM and CDR2 ANQGSEA. The V segment lost 0 bases and the J segment 0 bases; nucleotides outside the gene matches: 5. CDR3 bases: TGCAGCGTTGAAGATTTCTGGACAGGGGTGAACACTGAAGCTTTCTTT. It translates to CSVEDFWTGVNTEAFF.